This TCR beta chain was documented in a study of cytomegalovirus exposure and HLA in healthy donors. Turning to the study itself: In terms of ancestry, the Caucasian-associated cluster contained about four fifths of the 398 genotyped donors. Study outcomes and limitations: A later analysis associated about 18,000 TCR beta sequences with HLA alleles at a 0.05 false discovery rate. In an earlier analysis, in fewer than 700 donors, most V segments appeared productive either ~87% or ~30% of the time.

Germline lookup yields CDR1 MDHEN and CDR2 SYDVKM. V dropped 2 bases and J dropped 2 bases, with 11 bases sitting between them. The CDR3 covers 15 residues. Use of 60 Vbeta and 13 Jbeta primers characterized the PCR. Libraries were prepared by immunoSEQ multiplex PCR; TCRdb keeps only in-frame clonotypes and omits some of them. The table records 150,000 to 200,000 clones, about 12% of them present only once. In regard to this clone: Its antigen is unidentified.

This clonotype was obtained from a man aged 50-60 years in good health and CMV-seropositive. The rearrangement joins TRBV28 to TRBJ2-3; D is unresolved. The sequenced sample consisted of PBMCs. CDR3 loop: CASSLPGLTTDTQYF. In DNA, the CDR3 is TGTGCCAGCAGTTTACCGGGTCTTACCACAGATACGCAGTATTTT.